Shown below are 18 T cell receptor beta chains from a single sample sequenced in a study of blood T cell repertoires in COVID-19. TCRdb's copy holds only in-frame clones and misses some; the assay was immunoSEQ multiplex PCR. The sample has under 200,000 clones; around 74% are singletons. Material: peripheral blood. All receptors come from a woman aged 55-70 years with COVID-19, enrolled during active disease.

The chain employs TRBV5-1 and TRBJ1-4; 9 nucleotides match TRBD1. V shed 4 bases and J 4 bases; nucleotides not matched to a gene: 2. The CDR3 consists of 14 residues. CDR1 and CDR2 from the germline V gene are SGHRS and YFSETQ. In nucleotides, the CDR3 is TGCGCCAGCAGCAGGACAGGGGATAATGAAAAACTGTTTTTT. Amino acids: CASSRTGDNEKLFF.

This sequence joins TRBV30 and TRBJ1-1; D perhaps matches TRBD1 (6 bases). The V end was cut by 6 bases, the J end by 5 bases, with 19 bases between. The CDR3 totals 14 residues. The germline V gene encodes CDR1 GTSNPN and CDR2 SVGIG (reference sequence). The CDR3 loop is CACPGTTSGTEAFF. DNA of the CDR3: TGTGCCTGCCCGGGGACAACCTCTGGGACTGAAGCTTTCTTT.

This clone has more than one count but fewer than ten. DNA for the CDR3: TGTGCCAGCAGCCAAGACATCGGTTGGACTAGCGGGGGTAGCACAGATACGCAGTATTTT. Its protein is CASSQDIGWTSGGSTDTQYF. The chain links TRBV4-2 to TRBJ2-3; 13 bases are a match to TRBD2. The CDR3 sequence is 20 residues long. V gave up 0 bases and J gave up 0 bases; unmatched junction bases: 9. The germline V gene encodes CDR1 LGHNA and CDR2 YNFKEQ.

The V and J genes are TRBV5-1 and TRBJ2-1, with TRBD2 identical over 7 bases. The germline V gene encodes CDR1 SGHRS and CDR2 YFSETQ. The CDR3 spans 15 residues. With V trimmed by 1 base and J by 5 bases, 6 bases remained unmatched. CDR3 sequence (DNA): TGCGCCAGCAGCTTGCTAAGCGGGGCCAACAATGAGCAGTTCTTC. Amino acid sequence: CASSLLSGANNEQFF.

The chain uses TRBV6-1 and TRBJ1-5; 10 bases map to TRBD1. Germline assignment: CDR1 MNHNS and CDR2 SASEGT. The CDR3 is 15 residues long. The J segment lost 4 bases and the V segment lost 3 bases, leaving 3 bases of the junction unmatched. The DNA of the CDR3 is TGTGCCAGCAGTGAGATGGACAGGGGGAATCAGCCCCAGCATTTT. It is translated as CASSEMDRGNQPQHF.

The chain employs TRBV2 and TRBJ1-5; D is unresolved. This CDR3 has 14 residues. The germline gives CDR1 SNHLY, CDR2 FYNNEI. Trimming removed 4 bases at V and 4 bases at J, with 11 bases between. The CDR3 protein is CASSAERRNQPQHF. The DNA for the CDR3 is TGTGCCAGCAGTGCGGAGAGGAGAAATCAGCCCCAGCATTTT.

The chain joins TRBV19 to TRBJ2-2; possible D gene TRBD1, 6 bases. Trimming took 5 bases from V and 1 from J, leaving 11 bases between them. CDR3 length equals 15 residues. Germline CDR1 and CDR2: LNHDA and SQIVND (reference sequence). The CDR3 sequence: CASSASTGNTGELFF. CDR3 nucleotide sequence: TGTGCCAGTAGTGCTTCGACAGGGAACACCGGGGAGCTGTTTTTT.

V usage is TRBV27 and J usage is TRBJ2-7; TRBD2 agrees at 15 bases. The V gene's germline CDR1 is MNHEY and CDR2 SMNVEV (reference sequence). The CDR3 length is 17 residues. J lost 7 bases, V lost 5 bases, and 12 bases had no gene match. As DNA, the CDR3 is TGTGCCAGCAGTCCGAACCTCGGACTAGCGGGGGGGCGTGAGCAGTACGTC. It yields the protein CASSPNLGLAGGREQYV.

V is TRBV7-3 and J is TRBJ2-1, with 11 bases that match TRBD2. Germline loops: CDR1 SGHTA, CDR2 FQGTGA. V trimming: 5 bases; J trimming: 6 bases; junction bases outside the gene matches: 6. CDR3 length equals 15 residues. The CDR3 spells CASSLLAGVPNEQFF. The CDR3 DNA follows: TGTGCCAGCAGCCTACTAGCGGGAGTCCCCAATGAGCAGTTCTTC.

The chain employs TRBV11-2 and TRBJ2-7, with TRBD2 matching 9 bases. This CDR3 comprises 13 residues. With 0 bases clipped from V and 6 bases from J, the junction kept 0 bases outside the gene matches. Per the germline V gene, CDR1 is SGHAT and CDR2 is FQNNGV. This CDR3 is CASSLERGGEQYV. In DNA, the CDR3 is TGTGCCAGCAGCTTAGAGCGGGGGGGCGAGCAGTACGTC.

Comment on this clone: The same CDR3 is also encoded by other DNA sequences in this sample. This sequence joins TRBV28 and TRBJ1-1; 8 bases are shared with TRBD1. V shed 6 bases and J 4 bases; nucleotides not matched to a gene: 1. The length of the CDR3 is 12 residues. CDR1 is MDHEN and CDR2 is SYDVKM in the germline V gene. The CDR3 reads CASRTGGTEAFF. CDR3 sequence (DNA): TGTGCCAGCAGAACAGGGGGCACTGAAGCTTTCTTT.

This clone showed up many times. The chain employs TRBV28 and TRBJ1-2; TRBD1 is a possible D gene (6 bases). The V end was cut by 2 bases, the J end by 4 bases, with 14 bases between. Germline CDR1 and CDR2: MDHEN and SYDVKM. The CDR3 extends over 15 amino acids. The CDR3 spells CASSLALTGGYGYTF. The CDR3 DNA is TGTGCCAGCAGTTTAGCCCTGACAGGCGGCTATGGCTACACCTTC.

This clone has ten or more counts. The chain links TRBV15 to TRBJ1-5, with D uncertain. From germline, CDR1 is LNHNV and CDR2 YYDKDF (reference sequence). The CDR3 is made up of 15 amino acids. The V and J ends lost 0 bases and 1 base respectively, with 7 bases between them. The CDR3 is CATSRDGGSNQPQHF. In nucleotides, the CDR3 is TGTGCCACCAGCAGAGATGGCGGGAGCAATCAGCCCCAGCATTTT.

The chain employs TRBV28 and TRBJ2-7; no reliable D call. Germline values: CDR1 MDHEN, CDR2 SYDVKM. V gave up 3 bases and J gave up 6 bases, with 24 bases separating them. This CDR3 region has 17 residues. The CDR3 spells CASSFVIEAESSCEQYV. The CDR3 nucleotides are TGTGCCAGCAGTTTTGTCATTGAGGCCGAGAGTAGTTGCGAGCAGTACGTC.

This chain joins TRBV24-1 and TRBJ2-2; 8 bases match TRBD1. This CDR3 spans 17 amino acids. The V and J ends lost 4 bases and 8 bases, in that order; junction bases with no gene match: 14. Germline CDR1 and CDR2: KGHDR and SFDVKD. The CDR3 reads CATSDPTKTGDIGELFF. In DNA form, the CDR3 reads TGTGCCACCAGTGACCCCACGAAGACAGGGGACATTGGGGAGCTGTTTTTT.

This chain uses TRBV6-2 or TRBV6-3 with TRBJ2-1; 11 nucleotides line up with TRBD2. The junction had 9 bases not matched to a gene; V was cut back by 5 bases and J by 3 bases. Looked up from germline, CDR1 is MNHEY and CDR2 is SVGEGT. CDR3 size: 17 residues. This chain's CDR3 is CASSPRTSGSFYNEQFF. The DNA of the CDR3 is TGTGCCAGCAGTCCCCGAACTAGCGGGAGTTTCTACAATGAGCAGTTCTTC.

The chain is built from TRBV7-8 and TRBJ2-7; D gene unclear. Germline V gene data show CDR1 as SGHVS and CDR2 as FQNEAQ. Trimming shortened V by 4 bases and J by 3 bases, and 7 bases separated the two germline ends. CDR3 size: 12 residues. The CDR3 region has the DNA TGTGCCAGCAGCTCGTCTCGCTACGAGCAGTACTTC. Amino acid sequence: CASSSSRYEQYF.

V usage is TRBV6-1 and J usage is TRBJ1-5; TRBD1 is a possible D gene (5 bases). The germline V gene has CDR1 MNHNS and CDR2 SASEGT. Trimming took off 2 bases at V and 0 bases at J, with 17 bases between the two ends. The CDR3 extends over 18 amino acids. The CDR3 sequence: CASSERGGRAYSNQPQHF. Here the CDR3 DNA reads TGTGCCAGCAGTGAAAGGGGTGGCAGGGCCTATAGCAATCAGCCCCAGCATTTT.